The source of this T cell receptor (beta chain) is a study of blood T cell repertoires in COVID-19. Across the study: T cells, B-cell-depleted T cells, or PBMCs provided the cDNA or gDNA that served as material.

Methods used by the authors: Scientists estimated how many nucleated cells there were by amplifying reference gene primers. The assay was immunoSEQ multiplex PCR, and TCRdb's table has in-frame clones only and misses some. The V and J calls and clone size were taken over from that table, and D and trimming were inferred from the DNA. Of just under 50,000 clones in the sample, around 80% are singletons; the top ten hold about 25%. The CDR3 covers 15 residues. Trimming at V came to 0 bases and at J to 4 bases, leaving 6 bases not matched to a gene. From germline, CDR1 is GTSNPN and CDR2 SVGIG (reference sequence).

What was sequenced was peripheral blood. This receptor was obtained from a man between 65 and 85 years old with acute or convalescent COVID-19. The chain recombines TRBV30 with TRBJ1-5; 7 positions match TRBD1. The CDR3 DNA reads as TGTGCCTGGAGTGTAGCAGGGGGAGGTAATCAGCCCCAGCATTTT. Protein product: CAWSVAGGGNQPQHF.